This entry describes one T cell receptor beta chain. Its antigen is as yet unknown. Assay: immunoSEQ multiplex PCR; the TCRdb copy retains only in-frame clones and omits some. The table lists about 85,000 clones, around 93% of them singletons, with 7% to 9.5% in the top ten. This sample was included in a study of graft-versus-host responses after intestinal transplantation. Trimming left V 1 base short and J 7 bases short, with 8 bases between. The CDR3 sequence is 13 residues long. The germline gives CDR1 SGHAT, CDR2 FQNNGV. This sequence originates from a human donor who was the organ donor for an intestinal transplant. Sequences were derived from unstimulated CD8+ T cells sorted from spleen or lymph node cells, sampled before transplant. The chain joins TRBV11-2 to TRBJ2-1; D ambiguous. This CDR3 is CASSLVLFNEQFF. CDR3 DNA sequence: TGTGCCAGCAGCTTAGTATTGTTTAATGAGCAGTTCTTC.